This is a list of T cell receptor beta chains from one sample in a study of T cell responses to AZD1222 COVID-19 vaccine. Assay used: immunoSEQ multiplex PCR; TCRdb lists only in-frame clones, some missing. The data show about 85,000 clones, 70% to 90% seen once. The sequences come from peripheral blood, collected on day 0 of AZD1222 vaccination. These receptors originate from an adult in good health. CDR3s include the opening cysteine and the closing phenylalanine or tryptophan. The D gene is left open where the match is weak. Rows may omit the clone size; those that give it use once, few, many or a size class.

>TRBV5-1|once|TRBJ2-6|17|.
CASSLQGSFSGANVLTF
TGCGCCAGCAGCTTGCAGGGAAGCTTCTCTGGGGCCAACGTCCTGACTTTC
>TRBV7-9|.|TRBJ2-7|13|TRBD2
CASSFSGMAEQYF
TGTGCCAGCAGCTTTAGCGGGATGGCGGAGCAGTACTTC
>TRBV9|.|TRBJ2-7|13|.
CASSVVEGGEQYF
TGTGCCAGCAGCGTAGTCGAAGGTGGCGAGCAGTACTTC
>TRBV6-6|.|TRBJ2-7|12|.
CASSVQDYEQYF
TGTGCCAGCAGTGTACAGGACTACGAGCAGTACTTC
>TRBV28|.|TRBJ1-5|14|.
CASSLIGEHQPQHF
TGTGCCAGCAGTTTGATAGGGGAACATCAGCCCCAGCATTTT
>TRBV19|.|TRBJ2-7|14|.
CASSKQVSSYEQYF
TGTGCCAGTAGTAAACAGGTCAGCTCCTACGAGCAGTACTTC
>TRBV19|.|TRBJ2-7|14|.
CASSIGGAPYEQYF
TGTGCCAGTAGTATAGGTGGGGCACCCTACGAGCAGTACTTC
>TRBV28|.|TRBJ2-5|13|.
CASSLLEKETQYF
TGTGCCAGCAGTCTTCTAGAAAAAGAGACCCAGTACTTC
>TRBV12-3/TRBV12-4|.|TRBJ1-2|12|TRBD1
CASNPGGSGYTF
TGTGCCAGCAATCCAGGGGGCTCTGGCTACACCTTC
>TRBV6-2/TRBV6-3|.|TRBJ2-2|14|TRBD2
CASSSGRATGELFF
TGTGCCAGCAGTAGCGGGAGGGCCACCGGGGAGCTGTTTTTT
>TRBV7-2|.|TRBJ2-1|16|TRBD1
CASSLITGQGYNEQFF
TGTGCCAGCAGCTTGATTACGGGACAGGGATACAATGAGCAGTTCTTC
>TRBV30|.|TRBJ1-3|12|.
CAWSVSGNTIYF
TGTGCCTGGAGTGTATCGGGAAACACCATATATTTT
>TRBV7-9|.|TRBJ1-5|13|.
CASQRGGNQPQHF
TGTGCCAGTCAGAGGGGTGGCAATCAGCCCCAGCATTTT
>TRBV7-9|.|TRBJ2-7|13|TRBD1
CASSLTGGYEQYF
TGTGCCAGCAGCTTAACAGGGGGCTACGAGCAGTACTTC
>TRBV5-1|.|TRBJ2-7|11|.
CASRASYEQYF
TGCGCCAGCAGGGCCTCCTACGAGCAGTACTTC
>TRBV24-1|once|TRBJ1-2|13|TRBD1
CATSGGGIYGYTF
TGTGCCACCAGTGGAGGGGGCATCTATGGCTACACCTTC
>TRBV7-9|.|TRBJ2-5|15|.
CASSQLAGNQETQYF
TGTGCCAGCAGCCAACTGGCGGGGAACCAAGAGACCCAGTACTTC
>TRBV19|.|TRBJ1-2|13|.
CASSMQGLYGYTF
TGTGCCAGTAGTATGCAGGGACTCTATGGCTACACCTTC
>TRBV7-2|.|TRBJ2-5|14|TRBD2
CASSSPGRGETQYF
TGTGCCAGCAGCTCACCGGGGAGGGGAGAGACCCAGTACTTC
>TRBV6-2/TRBV6-3|.|TRBJ1-5|15|TRBD1
CASSSGQGTGQPQHF
TGTGCCAGCAGTTCGGGACAGGGGACGGGGCAGCCCCAGCATTTT
>TRBV2|.|TRBJ1-2|14|.
CATKGQGSAVGYTF
TGTGCCACCAAAGGGCAGGGGAGTGCTGTTGGCTACACCTTC
>TRBV24-1|.|TRBJ2-4|18|.
CATSEDNKTGPDKNIQYF
TGTGCCACCAGTGAAGACAATAAGACAGGACCGGACAAAAACATTCAGTACTTC
>TRBV13|.|TRBJ1-1|17|TRBD1
CASSPTKTGAVNTEAFF
TGTGCCAGCAGCCCTACGAAGACAGGGGCGGTGAACACTGAAGCTTTCTTT